In this sample, the clone carrying this TCR beta chain turned up once. The data stem from a study of cytomegalovirus exposure and HLA in healthy donors. Vbeta (60) and Jbeta (13) primers were used in the PCR. The repertoire was sequenced with immunoSEQ multiplex PCR; TCRdb's copy has only in-frame clones and lacks some. Of roughly 82,000 clones detected, approximately 70% appear once; the ten largest clones hold around 10%. This TCR was sampled from a woman aged 40 to 55 in good health and CMV-seropositive. The sample comprised PBMCs.

The CDR3 here is CASSPWSGATGELFF. CDR3 coding DNA: TGTGCCAGCAGCCCCTGGAGCGGAGCCACCGGGGAGCTGTTTTTT. The gene calls are TRBV11-2 and TRBJ2-2; D is possibly TRBD2 (5 bases). There are 15 residues in the CDR3. V was clipped by 5 bases and J by 4 bases, with 14 bases between them. Germline V gives CDR1 SGHAT, CDR2 FQNNGV.